The T cell receptor (beta chain) described here comes from a study of response to subunit inactivated influenza vaccine. Germline CDR1 SGHDN, CDR2 FVKESK. Trimming removed 4 bases at V and 5 bases at J, with 9 bases between. The CDR3 runs to 14 residues. Each CDR3 protein is one row after TCRdb ran MiXCR on the RT-PCR reads. The sample has about 620,000 distinct CDR3 sequences, roughly 12% seen once; the top ten hold approximately 9.9%. Separately, the same data were catalogued under a study of T cells expressing NK-cell markers. That paper adds: Template switching by 5'RACE with UMIs generated the TCR beta cDNA. Sorted CD3+CD56-NKG2C+, CD3+CD56+NKG2C- and CD3+CD56+NKG2C+ T cells were the source of the TCR beta repertoires. Alpha-beta TCR T cells were the sole sorting target in several experiments, owing to an anti-gamma-delta TCR antibody. Similarly, these clonotypes led the CD3+CD56-NKG2C+ fraction as well in four donors.

This chain connects TRBV14 to TRBJ2-6; D not resolved. This clonotype originated in a man between 45 and 60 years old who received an inactivated influenza vaccine. The sample here was PBMCs from blood, taken on the day of vaccination. The CDR3 DNA reads TGTGCCAGCAGCCCATTGACCAGGGCCAACGTCCTGACTTTC. Protein product: CASSPLTRANVLTF.